This T cell receptor (beta chain) was sequenced in a study of regulatory T cells in long-lasting Graves disease (dated by TCRdb to about 2021). In the study overall: Newly diagnosed Graves' disease patients had taken antithyroid drugs for less than 3 months. This study used TCR sequencing and RNA sequencing of peripheral blood to compare persistent Graves' disease patients against newly diagnosed Graves' disease patients. The study was registered as a clinical trial and conducted in China. TCR sequencing covered approximately 13 persistent and approximately 20 newly diagnosed Graves' disease patients, around 35 samples in total. The research as a whole found: Persistent patients shared more public clonotypes among themselves (2,741) than newly diagnosed patients did (more than 950). Lower TCR Shannon entropy and fewer highly expanded clones were observed in persistent Graves' disease patients than in newly diagnosed patients, which suggested clonal expansion. The authors acknowledged the small sample size as a limitation that may reduce accuracy. Only peripheral blood was studied, because thyroid tissue, the primary lesion, was inaccessible. Only the TCR beta chain was sequenced and analyzed. Persistent disease showed preferential use of TRBV28, TRBJ1-2 and TRBJ2-5, whereas newly diagnosed disease favored TRBV20-1 and TRBJ2-1.

The CDR3 measures 15 amino acids from cysteine to phenylalanine. The germline V gene yields SNHLY for CDR1 and FYNNEI for CDR2. Read against the paper, the sample's time point label means: newly diagnosed GD, antithyroid drugs for less than 3 months. For both TCR sequencing and RNA sequencing, RNA was extracted from PBMCs using TRIzol. The diagnosis of Graves' disease followed American Thyroid Association guidelines. Patients were recruited from an endocrinology department in Xi'an, China. Each patient gave about 8.1 milliliters of peripheral blood, collected in an EDTA anticoagulant tube. Ficoll Paque Plus density gradient separation was used to isolate PBMCs, and no additional T cell sorting was done. An Agilent 2100 Bioanalyzer and agarose gel were used to assess RNA quality, and a NanoDrop 2000 was used to measure RNA concentration. This clonotype came up many times. Its antigen specificity is not known. The limits of the CDR3 on the DNA are not certain, so only TCRdb's listed CDR3 is given.

The library was prepared using multiplex PCR. TCRdb names Illumina HiSeq 4000 as the instrument used. iRepertoire HTBI primers and Arm-PCR amplification of CDR3 regions were used to construct TCR beta libraries. PCR products were gel purified before sequencing. Per the source publication's procedure: A total of under 80 TRBV and some 15 TRBJ segments were identified across samples and were used for gene usage analysis of CDR3 amino acid clonotypes. COPE and FqMerger were used to merge filtered high-quality paired reads into contigs. BLAST was used to align contigs to IMGT TRBV, TRBD and TRBJ reference genes, with CDR3 defined following IMGT. Clonotypes above 0.1% frequency were classified as highly expanded clones. Shannon entropy was used to measure repertoire diversity, and the Gini coefficient was used to measure V-J evenness. A clonotype was considered public if more than one individual shared it. In TCRdb, the public reads were trimmed at Q25 with fastp and aligned with MiXCR, with productive beta chains retained. Records with the same CDR3 protein are collapsed into one entry carrying the most frequent genes and DNA. What appears here as the V and J calls and clone size reflects TCRdb's work, not the paper's. The sample yields 620,000 or so distinct CDR3 sequences; roughly 15% were counted once. 15% to 20% of the sample rests with the top ten.

This sample was shared with a second study, whose subject was T cells in Graves' hyperthyroidism and ophthalmopathy. Taken from the second paper: Stable Graves' hyperthyroidism was defined as no progression to ophthalmopathy during 18 months of follow-up. The hyperthyroidism patients were between 18 and 65 years old and newly diagnosed, with a disease duration of less than 2 months. Any patient with an uncontrolled infection, another autoimmune disease, pregnancy or lactation was excluded. Clinical symptoms, serum thyroxine and TRAb, thyroid ultrasound, and orbital computed tomography formed the basis for the diagnoses. A first-round RT-PCR of the TCR CDR3 used the HTBI primer set with the Qiagen OneStep RT-PCR kit. Blood samples also contained most of the expanded thyroid clonotypes (frequency above 0.001), which suggests that blood repertoires may reflect thyroid immune responses. A 13 V-J signature model separated ophthalmopathy from stable hyperthyroidism, with about 88% sensitivity and just under 84% specificity in cross-validation and 80%/75% in testing. In validation, the model predicted progression to ophthalmopathy a median of about 6.8 months before onset, with around 70% sensitivity and 72.22% specificity. TCR V-J signatures able to tell the groups apart were searched for in a discovery cohort of about a hundred patients, of whom over 40 had Graves' ophthalmopathy and 57 had stable Graves' hyperthyroidism. An independent validation cohort of around 19 hyperthyroidism patients and approximately 17 patients who later progressed to ophthalmopathy tested prospective prediction of ophthalmopathy. For training and testing, the 100 patients in the discovery cohort were randomly divided in a 7:3 ratio. In several Graves' hyperthyroidism patients, the study also compared T-cell repertoires from thyroid tissue with T-cell repertoires from blood. Once sampling was done, hyperthyroidism patients were given methimazole at a starting dose of 30 mg daily, whereas ophthalmopathy patients were given high-dose intravenous methylprednisolone. The libraries were constructed in a second round of multiplex PCR and then size-selected and purified. Sequencing of the libraries was done on an Illumina HiSeq2000 using paired-end 100 bp reads. SOAPnuke was used to process the raw data, removing reads that contained adapters or uncalled bases, had a mean Phred below 15, or lacked an exact match to the constant primer or identifier. COPE v1.2.5 was used to merge high-quality paired reads, and clonotypes were defined as unique nucleotide sequences. Clonotypes were aligned to IMGT TRBV, TRBD and TRBJ reference segments using MiTCR v1.1. Only V-J combinations with frequency above 0.0001, covering 98% to 99.2% of repertoires, were analysed. A TCS score was defined as the ratio of F50 (clonal expansion) to E x V (chaos), with BLOSUM62-based TCRdist applied between CDR3 peptides within each V-J. Welch's t-statistics and random forest reduced several hundred V-J features to roughly 13, which were used in a naive Bayes classifier (R e1071). Sample size was not statistically predetermined, and blinding of investigators to group allocation was not performed. The paper reports TCR Vbeta CDR3 sequencing of approximately 130 peripheral blood samples: fewer than 50 ophthalmopathy, about 75 hyperthyroidism and around 17 progressor patients.

The rearranged chain carries TRBV2 and TRBJ1-4; the table's D call of TRBD1 was not tested on the DNA. The clonotype originates from a woman aged 30 to 39 with Graves disease. Donor details come from another sample of the same person, matched by shared clones. The sample consisted of peripheral blood mononuclear cells (PBMCs), taken at new diagnosis, from a patient treated with antithyroid drugs. The CDR3 reads CASSAVGPGVEKLFF.